The clone carrying this TCR beta chain was seen just once. Antigen unknown. These data belong to a study of radiation and T cells in renal cell carcinoma. Study in general: Nephrectomy followed 15 Gy stereotactic body radiation by 4 weeks. Whole-study results and caveats: Top tumor clonotypes rose in blood 2 weeks post-radiation, then contracted.

In germline, CDR1 is LNHDA, CDR2 SQIVND (reference sequence). The V gene end was trimmed by 4 bases and the J gene end by 6 bases; junction bases not matched to a gene: 4. This CDR3 has 15 residues. Clones were read by immunoSEQ multiplex PCR, and TCRdb kept only the in-frame ones, dropping some. The data hold just over 95,000 clones, with approximately 86% observed a single time. As for time point: baseline pretreatment blood. Stated treatment: 15 Gy SBRT to primary tumor, nephrectomy 4 weeks later. Blood was sampled at baseline, 2 weeks and 4 weeks after SBRT. This renal cell carcinoma was of the clear cell type.

This sample comprised blood, obtained from a patient whose treatment included radiotherapy and nephrectomy. This TCR derives from a man between 50 and 59 years old with renal cell carcinoma. The rearrangement uses TRBV19 and TRBJ1-5; TRBD1 agrees at 12 bases. The CDR3 DNA sequence: TGTGCCAGTAGTACCGGGACAGGGGGCGGTCAGCCCCAGCATTTT. Encoded protein: CASSTGTGGGQPQHF.